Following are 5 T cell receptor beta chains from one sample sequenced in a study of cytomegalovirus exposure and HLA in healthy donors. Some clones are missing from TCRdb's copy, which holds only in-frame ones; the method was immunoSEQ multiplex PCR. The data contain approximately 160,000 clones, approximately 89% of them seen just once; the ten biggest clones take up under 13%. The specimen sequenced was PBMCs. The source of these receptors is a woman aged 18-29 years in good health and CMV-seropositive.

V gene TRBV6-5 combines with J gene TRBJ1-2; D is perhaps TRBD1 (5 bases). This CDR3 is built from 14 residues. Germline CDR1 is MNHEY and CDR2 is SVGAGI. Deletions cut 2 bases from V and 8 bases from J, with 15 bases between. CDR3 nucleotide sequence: TGTGCCAGCAGTTACCCCCAGGGCTTGGGCGGCTACACCTTC. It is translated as CASSYPQGLGGYTF.

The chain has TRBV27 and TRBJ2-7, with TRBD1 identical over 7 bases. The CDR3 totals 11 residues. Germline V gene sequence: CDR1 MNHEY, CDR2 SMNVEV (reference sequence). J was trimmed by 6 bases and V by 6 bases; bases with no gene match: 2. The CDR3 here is CASRTGFEQYF. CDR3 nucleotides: TGTGCCAGCAGGACAGGGTTCGAGCAGTACTTC.

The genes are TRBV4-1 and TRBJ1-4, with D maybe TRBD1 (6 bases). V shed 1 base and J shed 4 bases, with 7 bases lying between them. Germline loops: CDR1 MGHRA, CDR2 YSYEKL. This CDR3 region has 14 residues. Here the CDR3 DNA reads TGCGCCAGCAGCCAAGCCAGGGGTAATGAAAAACTGTTTTTT. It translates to CASSQARGNEKLFF.

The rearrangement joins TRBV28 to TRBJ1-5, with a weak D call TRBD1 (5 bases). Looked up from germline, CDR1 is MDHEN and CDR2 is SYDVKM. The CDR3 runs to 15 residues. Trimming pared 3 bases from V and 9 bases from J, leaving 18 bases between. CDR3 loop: CASSFSDGGWVPQHF. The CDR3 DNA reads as TGTGCCAGCAGTTTCTCCGACGGGGGATGGGTGCCCCAGCATTTT. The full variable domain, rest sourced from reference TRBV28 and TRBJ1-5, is DVKVTQSSRYLVKRTGEKVFLECVQDMDHENMFWYRQDPGLGLRLIYFSYDVKMKEKGDIPEGYSVSREKKERFSLILESASTNQTSMYLCASSFSDGGWVPQHFGDGTRLSIL.

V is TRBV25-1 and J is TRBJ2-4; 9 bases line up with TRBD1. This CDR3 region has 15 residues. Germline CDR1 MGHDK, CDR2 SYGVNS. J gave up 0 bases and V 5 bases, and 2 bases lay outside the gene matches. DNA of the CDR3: TGTGCCAGCAGTCGACAGGGGGGAGCCAAAAACATTCAGTACTTC. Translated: CASSRQGGAKNIQYF.